These 6 T cell receptor beta chains were all obtained from the same sample, sequenced in a study of cytomegalovirus exposure and HLA in healthy donors (dated by TCRdb to about 2017). The protocol used for the library was the immunoSEQ multiplex PCR assay. The multiplex PCR relied on a mix of 60 forward primers for TCR Vbeta segments and 13 reverse primers for TCR Jbeta segments. TCRdb stores this immuneACCESS table with in-frame sequences only. Part of the clones is absent; in the studies checked, under half of the shortfall reflects unresolved V genes, and no reason is known for the rest. The sample data list about 150,000 clones, and about 77% of these were observed just once. The biggest ten clones account for approximately 3.8% of the sample. The specimen was PBMCs. These receptor sequences come from a male donor in good health and CMV-seronegative.

This clone was counted once. The chain is built from TRBV6-1 and TRBJ2-7; D is possibly TRBD1 (6 bases). Trimming took off 8 bases at V and 2 bases at J, with 16 bases between the two ends. Looked up from germline, CDR1 is MNHNS and CDR2 is SASEGT. This CDR3 is 14 amino acids long. The CDR3: CASLTWQGTYEQYF. CDR3 DNA sequence: TGTGCCAGCCTTACGTGGCAGGGGACCTACGAGCAGTACTTC.

V is TRBV2 and J is TRBJ2-1; D not resolved. The germline V gene encodes CDR1 SNHLY and CDR2 FYNNEI. The CDR3 is 11 residues long. V was shortened by 9 bases and J by 3 bases, with 6 bases between the two germline ends. Here the CDR3 DNA reads TGTGCCAGTACCAGCTACAATGAGCAGTTCTTC. Amino acid sequence: CASTSYNEQFF.

This chain connects TRBV29-1 to TRBJ1-2, with a tentative D call TRBD1 (6 bases). The CDR3 loop spans 12 amino acids. CDR1 is SQVTM, CDR2 ANQGSEA, per germline. With 6 bases removed from V and 2 bases from J, the gap between germline ends came to 10 bases. In nucleotides, the CDR3 is TGCAGCGTGACAGGTTTGAACTATGGCTACACCTTC. Translated: CSVTGLNYGYTF.

The chain combines TRBV28 with TRBJ1-2, with 8 nucleotides matching TRBD1. The CDR3 length is 14 residues. The V segment lost 3 bases and the J segment 6 bases; nucleotides outside the gene matches: 6. The germline CDR1 and CDR2 sequences are MDHEN and SYDVKM. CDR3 DNA: TGTGCCAGCAGTTTGACAGGGGAGGTTAATGGCTACACCTTC. It yields the protein CASSLTGEVNGYTF.

CDR3 bases: TGCGCCAGCAGCCAATTAGCGGGAGGATCCTACGAGCAGTACTTC. Translating it yields CASSQLAGGSYEQYF. The chain links TRBV5-1 to TRBJ2-7; 10 nucleotides align to TRBD2. Trimming cost V 4 bases and J 1 base; bases outside gene matches: 5. Per the germline V gene, CDR1 is SGHRS and CDR2 is YFSETQ. This CDR3 has 15 residues.

The sample holds one count of this clone. The CDR3 DNA follows: TGTGCCAGCAGTTACTCGGGGGGGGCGGGTAATTCACCCCTCCACTTT. Protein sequence: CASSYSGGAGNSPLHF. The chain uses TRBV6-6 and TRBJ1-6; tentative D call: TRBD1 (6 bases). Trimming left V 0 bases short and J 6 bases short, with 12 bases between. The germline V gene has CDR1 MNHNY and CDR2 SVGAGI (reference sequence). The CDR3 is 16 residues long.